One sample yielded the 20 T cell receptor beta chains listed below, sequenced in a study of immune heterogeneity within non-small cell lung tumors. TCR beta CDR3 regions came from multiplex PCR with 32 forward V and 13 reverse J primers. TCRdb analysed the multiplex PCR reads with MiXCR anew, one entry per CDR3 protein. The table lists tens of thousands of distinct CDR3 sequences, around 27% of them singletons, with roughly 4.2% in the top ten. Genomic DNA extracted from bulk tumor tissue served as template. A total of about 550 ng was used per sample. Primary tumors were biopsied several times each, far apart, intraoperatively. The study cohort was described as untreated, and its members had newly diagnosed non-small cell lung cancer. They went on to have curative surgery. The specimen was lung tumor tissue. These receptor sequences come from a middle-aged man with non-small cell lung cancer.

This sequence joins TRBV4-1 and TRBJ2-7; D is unclear. V was cut by 0 bases and J by 3 bases, with 15 bases left in between. The germline CDR1 and CDR2 sequences are MGHRA and YSYEKL. CDR3 length equals 16 residues. The CDR3 loop reads CASSQDPGPPFYEQYF. Here the CDR3 DNA reads TGCGCCAGCAGCCAAGATCCAGGACCGCCCTTCTACGAGCAGTACTTC.

This clonotype rates as medium-sized. The chain uses TRBV7-9 and TRBJ2-3; 9 bases line up with TRBD1. From germline, CDR1 is SEHNR and CDR2 FQNEAQ (reference sequence). J gave up 5 bases and V 5 bases, and 11 bases lay outside the gene matches. The CDR3 contains 16 residues. The CDR3 sequence is CASSLPGDRALDTQYF. CDR3 coding DNA: TGTGCCAGCAGCCTCCCTGGGGACAGGGCTCTAGATACGCAGTATTTT.

This clonotype was counted a few times. J is TRBJ2-7 and V is TRBV29-1; D perhaps matches TRBD1 (6 bases). The germline V gene encodes CDR1 SQVTM and CDR2 ANQGSEA. The germline V and J ends were trimmed by 6 bases and 8 bases, with 23 bases remaining between them. The CDR3 length is 14 residues. CDR3 sequence: CSVGQGTQGVQQYF. DNA for the CDR3: TGCAGCGTCGGGCAGGGAACACAGGGCGTTCAGCAGTACTTC.

This clonotype has ten or more counts. This chain connects TRBV12-3 or TRBV12-4 to TRBJ1-2, with TRBD1 as a possible D gene (6 bases). This CDR3 region has 14 residues. V was clipped by 6 bases and J by 3 bases, with 14 bases between them. The CDR3 region is CASRYPTGYYGYTF. As DNA, the CDR3 is TGTGCCAGCAGGTATCCGACAGGATACTATGGCTACACCTTC.

This clonotype has at least ten counts. The V gene is TRBV6-1, the J gene TRBJ2-7; D may be TRBD2 (6 bases). Trimming took 9 bases from V and 0 from J, leaving 12 bases between them. CDR1 is MNHNS and CDR2 is SASEGT in the germline V gene. The CDR3 sequence is 13 residues long. This CDR3 is CASAGTYSYEQYF. The CDR3, as DNA: TGTGCCAGTGCAGGGACTTACTCCTACGAGCAGTACTTC.

The rearrangement links TRBV9 to TRBJ1-3, with 8 bases lining up with TRBD1. Losses at the gene ends were 4 bases for V and 5 bases for J; bases not matched to a gene: 8. The CDR3 is 15 amino acids. Germline V gene data show CDR1 as SGDLS and CDR2 as YYNGEE. The CDR3 here is CASSHRDRTRNTIYF. The CDR3 DNA follows: TGTGCCAGCAGCCATAGGGACAGGACGAGAAACACCATATATTTT. The full variable domain, rest sourced from reference TRBV9 and TRBJ1-3, is DSGVTQTPKHLITATGQRVTLRCSPRSGDLSVYWYQQSLDQGLQFLIQYYNGEERAKGNILERFSAQQFPDLHSELNLSSLELGDSALYFCASSHRDRTRNTIYFGEGSWLTVV.

The chain links TRBV13 to TRBJ1-1; 7 positions agree with TRBD1. Germline CDR1 is PRHDT and CDR2 is FYEKMQ (reference sequence). The V and J ends lost 6 bases and 4 bases, in that order; junction bases with no gene match: 8. CDR3 length: 14 residues. This chain's CDR3 is CASSPETGLTEAFF. CDR3 DNA sequence: TGTGCCAGCAGTCCCGAGACAGGGCTCACTGAAGCTTTCTTT.

In this sample, this clonotype is medium-sized. The rearrangement joins TRBV6-1 to TRBJ1-2; 7 nucleotides align to TRBD1. Germline-derived CDR1 and CDR2 are MNHNS and SASEGT. Trimming took 5 bases from V and 0 from J; bases not matched to a gene: 9. The CDR3 spans 16 residues. The CDR3 loop reads CASSKLQGVANYGYTF. The CDR3 DNA reads TGTGCCAGCAGTAAACTTCAGGGGGTAGCTAACTATGGCTACACCTTC.

In the case of this clonotype: A much larger clone lies a single base off, so this may be a read error. The chain employs TRBV20-1 and TRBJ2-1, with D unresolved. The germline V and J ends were trimmed by 3 bases and 12 bases, with 9 bases remaining between them. Germline lookup yields CDR1 DFQATT and CDR2 SNEGSKA (reference sequence). CDR3 length equals 10 residues. CDR3 coding DNA: TGCAGTGCTAGCTTACGTGGGCAGTTCTTC. Translation: CSASLRGQFF.

With regard to this clonotype: Given a much more abundant clone one base away, this may be a read error. The rearrangement uses TRBV6-2 or TRBV6-3 and TRBJ1-5; D unclear. The ends were cut back, 9 bases at V and 2 bases at J, with 17 bases in the middle. The germline V gene has CDR1 MNHEY and CDR2 SVGEGT. The CDR3 extends over 15 amino acids. The CDR3 is CARSGVGVGNQPQHF. The CDR3 DNA reads as TGTGCCAGAAGCGGGGTCGGGGTTGGCAATCAGCCCCAGCATTTT.

This clonotype was observed a few times. V usage is TRBV6-7 and J usage is TRBJ2-2, with 9 bases aligning to TRBD2. TRBV6-7 falls under the ORF class, with uncertain function. V lost 7 bases to trimming and J lost 4 bases; unmatched junction nucleotides: 19. The CDR3 consists of 19 residues. Written as DNA, the CDR3 is TGTGCCAGCAACGTGACTAGCGGAAGCCTAGATGGGAGCACCGGGGAGCTGTTTTTT. Encoded protein: CASNVTSGSLDGSTGELFF.

V usage is TRBV7-9 and J usage is TRBJ2-1; 7 bases agree with TRBD1. The trim removed 3 bases at V and 6 bases at J, leaving 11 bases unmatched. The CDR3 sequence is 16 residues long. CDR1 SEHNR and CDR2 FQNEAQ come from the germline V gene (reference sequence). This CDR3 is CASSFSQTRDSNEQFF. The CDR3 DNA sequence: TGTGCCAGCAGCTTCTCTCAAACCCGGGACAGCAATGAGCAGTTCTTC.

A few counts support this clonotype. The V call is TRBV6-4, the J call TRBJ2-5; D could derive from TRBD1 or TRBD2 (5 bases each). CDR1 and CDR2 (germline): MRHNA, SNTAGT. The CDR3 is 15 amino acids. The V and J ends lost 2 bases and 6 bases respectively, with 16 bases between them. CDR3 region: CASSDLRDARQTQYF. In DNA, the CDR3 is TGTGCCAGCAGTGACCTAAGGGACGCCAGGCAGACCCAGTACTTC.

This chain links TRBV3-1 with TRBJ2-2; 7 nucleotides agree with TRBD1. Trimming cost V 9 bases and J 4 bases; bases outside gene matches: 11. In germline, CDR1 is LGHDT, CDR2 YNNKEL (reference sequence). The CDR3 is 15 residues long. CDR3 loop: CASEAGGLATGELFF. For the CDR3, the DNA is TGTGCCAGTGAAGCAGGGGGTTTGGCCACCGGGGAGCTGTTTTTT.

This clonotype is categorized as medium-sized (0.01 to 0.1%). The chain combines TRBV6-4 with TRBJ2-1, with a weak D call TRBD1 (6 bases). The CDR3 sequence is 15 residues long. The V gene lost 10 bases and the J gene lost 7 bases, with 23 bases spanning the gap. Germline V gene sequence: CDR1 MRHNA, CDR2 SNTAGT. The CDR3, as DNA: TGTGCCACCACAGACACGGGACACCGTATGAATGAGCAGTTCTTC. Its protein is CATTDTGHRMNEQFF.

Note on this clonotype: A much larger clone differs by one base, so this may be a read error. This sequence joins TRBV6-1 and TRBJ2-1; 11 bases are shared with TRBD2. The V segment lost 4 bases and the J segment 8 bases; nucleotides outside the gene matches: 7. This CDR3 contains 15 residues. CDR1 is MNHNS and CDR2 is SASEGT in the germline V gene. CDR3 amino acids: CASSGFSGRAYEQFF. The CDR3 nucleotides are TGTGCCAGCAGTGGTTTTAGCGGGAGGGCATATGAGCAGTTCTTC.

The CDR3 DNA reads TGCGCCAGCAGCCCGGCGGGGACAGACTCCTACGAGCAGTACTTC. It codes for CASSPAGTDSYEQYF. J is TRBJ2-7 and V is TRBV4-1, with TRBD1 as a possible D gene (7 bases). Germline assignment: CDR1 MGHRA and CDR2 YSYEKL. V was trimmed by 4 bases and J by 0 bases, leaving 13 bases between them. The CDR3 totals 15 residues.

V usage is TRBV20-1 and J usage is TRBJ2-7; the D is unclear. CDR1 DFQATT and CDR2 SNEGSKA come from the germline V gene (reference sequence). The CDR3 spans 12 residues. Trimming pared 5 bases from V and 5 bases from J, leaving 13 bases between. CDR3 sequence reads: CSAAPVLNEQYF. The DNA for the CDR3 is TGCAGTGCTGCACCGGTGCTCAACGAGCAGTACTTC.

J is TRBJ1-1 and V is TRBV7-8; TRBD1 might be the D (6 bases). This CDR3 is 17 amino acids long. From germline, CDR1 is SGHVS and CDR2 FQNEAQ. The germline V and J ends were trimmed by 5 bases and 0 bases, with 19 bases remaining between them. The CDR3 reads CASSQNLGGLMNTEAFF. The DNA for the CDR3 is TGTGCCAGCAGCCAGAACCTCGGGGGCTTGATGAACACTGAAGCTTTCTTT.

This chain connects TRBV20-1 to TRBJ1-2; D gene unclear. The germline V and J ends were trimmed by 1 base and 7 bases, with 13 bases remaining between them. Germline values: CDR1 DFQATT, CDR2 SNEGSKA (reference sequence). This CDR3 is built from 13 residues. CDR3 protein: CSARVSERIGYTF. The CDR3 nucleotides read TGCAGTGCTAGAGTGTCTGAGAGGATTGGCTACACCTTC.